The next 25 T cell receptor beta chains were all read from a single sample in a study of blood T cell repertoires in COVID-19. Repertoires were generated with immunoSEQ multiplex PCR, while TCRdb's copy carries only in-frame clones and drops some. The table records about 130,000 clones, approximately 86% of them present only once. Source material: peripheral blood. Receptors were obtained from a woman in her 70s with COVID-19, enrolled during active disease.

This sequence joins TRBV12-5 and TRBJ2-3, with 11 bases lining up with TRBD1. J gave up 0 bases and V 3 bases, and 14 bases lay outside the gene matches. Per germline, CDR1 LGHNT and CDR2 FRNRAP. The CDR3 length is 20 residues. Here the CDR3 reads CASGFILGTGGFSSTDTQYF. The CDR3 nucleotides are TGTGCTAGTGGTTTCATCTTAGGGACAGGGGGATTCTCTAGCACAGATACGCAGTATTTT. The variable domain in full, completed from reference TRBV12-5 and TRBJ2-3, reads DARVTQTPRHKVTEMGQEVTMRCQPILGHNTVFWYRQTMMQGLELLAYFRNRAPLDDSGMPKDRFSAEMPDATLATLKIQPSEPRDSAVYFCASGFILGTGGFSSTDTQYFGPGTRLTVL.

The chain links TRBV7-2 to TRBJ2-5; 9 bases fit TRBD2. Germline V gives CDR1 SGHTA, CDR2 FQGNSA. The CDR3 loop spans 15 amino acids. V dropped 5 bases and J dropped 5; count of bases not matched to a gene: 9. The CDR3 coding sequence is TGTGCCAGCAGCCGTCTGGCGGGGGGGCTGGAGACCCAGTACTTC. Amino acids: CASSRLAGGLETQYF.

The chain is built from TRBV6-1 and TRBJ1-3, with D perhaps TRBD1 (5 bases). Between the trimmed V and J ends, which lost 3 bases and 3 bases, there was a span of 12 bases. Germline CDR1 is MNHNS and CDR2 is SASEGT. CDR3 length equals 15 residues. CDR3 bases: TGTGCCAGCAGTGAGGCTGCGGGGGGTGGAAACACCATATATTTT. It is translated as CASSEAAGGGNTIYF.

Worth noting for this clone: The sample has other DNA sequences that encode this CDR3 too. This chain joins TRBV28 and TRBJ2-7, with 11 bases aligning to TRBD1. V gave up 3 bases and J gave up 2 bases; unmatched junction bases: 0. The CDR3 runs to 14 residues. The germline CDR1 and CDR2 sequences are MDHEN and SYDVKM. The CDR3 nucleotides are TGTGCCAGCAGTTTGGGACAGGGGGCCTACGAGCAGTACTTC. It is translated as CASSLGQGAYEQYF.

The rearrangement joins TRBV5-1 to TRBJ1-1, with 8 bases aligning to TRBD1. Germline assignment: CDR1 SGHRS and CDR2 YFSETQ. The CDR3 loop spans 15 amino acids. The junction had 9 bases not matched to a gene; V was cut back by 4 bases and J by 4 bases. The CDR3 nucleotides read TGCGCCAGCAGCGAAGACAGGGGTGGAAGCACTGAAGCTTTCTTT. Its translation: CASSEDRGGSTEAFF.

The J gene is TRBJ2-2, the V gene TRBV14, with 10 bases lining up with TRBD2. CDR1 and CDR2 (germline): SGHDN, FVKESK. Losses at the gene ends were 4 bases for V and 4 bases for J; bases not matched to a gene: 18. The CDR3 is made up of 20 amino acids. The CDR3 DNA reads TGTGCCAGCAGCCCCCCCCCGGGACTAGCGAGACCTCGTGGCACCGGGGAGCTGTTTTTT. Translated: CASSPPPGLARPRGTGELFF.

The chain is built from TRBV7-2 and TRBJ2-7; no clear D gene. This CDR3 spans 15 amino acids. V was trimmed by 1 base and J by 1 base, leaving 11 bases between them. The V gene's germline CDR1 is SGHTA and CDR2 FQGNSA. CDR3 protein: CASSLGHLRSYEQYF. The DNA for the CDR3 is TGTGCCAGCAGCTTAGGCCACCTACGGTCCTACGAGCAGTACTTC.

The rearrangement uses TRBV5-4 and TRBJ1-1; 11 nucleotides align to TRBD1. There are 14 residues in the CDR3. The germline CDR1 and CDR2 sequences are SGHNT and YYREEE (reference sequence). Unmatched junction bases numbered 4, after V lost 0 bases and J lost 9 bases. The CDR3 bases are TGTGCCAGCAGCTTGGCCGGACAGGGGGCCAAAGCTTTCTTT. As protein: CASSLAGQGAKAFF.

The chain uses TRBV4-1 and TRBJ1-4; D call uncertain. Per germline, CDR1 MGHRA and CDR2 YSYEKL. The V and J ends lost 2 bases and 7 bases respectively, with 8 bases between them. The CDR3 length is 13 residues. CDR3 protein: CASSQLSGEKLFF. The CDR3 region has the DNA TGCGCCAGCAGCCAATTGAGCGGTGAAAAACTGTTTTTT.

The chain employs TRBV15 and TRBJ1-2; D is perhaps TRBD1 (6 bases). This CDR3 comprises 13 residues. Germline assignment: CDR1 LNHNV and CDR2 YYDKDF (reference sequence). The V and J ends lost 3 bases and 8 bases respectively, with 13 bases between them. The CDR3 coding sequence is TGTGCCACCAGCAGGGAGGACAGAGGCGGCTACACCTTC. Its protein product is CATSREDRGGYTF.

V gene TRBV3-1 (or the pseudogene TRBV3-2) combines with J gene TRBJ1-2; D remains ambiguous. The length of the CDR3 is 13 residues. The germline gives CDR1 LGHDT, CDR2 YNNKEL (reference sequence). V lost 3 bases and J 9 bases, leaving 14 bases between the germline ends. The CDR3: CASSQRSPERYTF. The CDR3 coding sequence is TGTGCCAGCAGCCAGAGGTCCCCCGAACGCTACACCTTC.

This clone was detected only once. The gene calls are TRBV29-1 and TRBJ2-7; the D gene is possibly TRBD2 (6 bases). Looked up from germline, CDR1 is SQVTM and CDR2 is ANQGSEA. CDR3 length: 14 amino acids. The ends were cut back, 5 bases at V and 5 bases at J, with 19 bases in the middle. The DNA for the CDR3 is TGCAGCGTTTGGGGAGGAAGAGGAGTTGACGAGCAGTACTTC. Translated: CSVWGGRGVDEQYF.

This chain joins TRBV5-4 and TRBJ2-1, with 7 bases aligning to TRBD2. This CDR3 has 13 amino acids. After removal of 2 bases from V and 6 bases from J, the junction contained 2 bases not matched to a gene. Germline CDR1 is SGHNT and CDR2 is YYREEE (reference sequence). CDR3 DNA sequence: TGTGCCAGCAGCTTTCGCGGGGGCAATGAGCAGTTCTTC. Translating it yields CASSFRGGNEQFF.

The V and J genes are TRBV29-1 and TRBJ2-2; the D is unclear. The CDR3 has 14 amino acids. The germline CDR1 and CDR2 sequences are SQVTM and ANQGSEA. Trimming took 5 bases from V and 6 from J, leaving 16 bases between them. This CDR3 reads CSVKGLVPAGELFF. The DNA of the CDR3 is TGCAGCGTTAAAGGCCTGGTCCCGGCCGGGGAGCTGTTTTTT.

The rearrangement joins TRBV6-5 to TRBJ2-1, with D maybe TRBD2 (5 bases). Germline lookup yields CDR1 MNHEY and CDR2 SVGAGI. Trimming removed 7 bases from V and 5 bases from J, with 12 bases in between. The CDR3 runs 13 residues. The CDR3, as DNA: TGTGCCAGCAAATATCGGGGTAACAATGAGCAGTTCTTC. Translation: CASKYRGNNEQFF.

The rearrangement uses TRBV18 and TRBJ2-1, with 9 nucleotides matching TRBD2. CDR1 KGHSH and CDR2 LQKENI come from the germline V gene. The CDR3 covers 16 residues. After removal of 3 bases from V and 5 bases from J, the junction contained 8 bases not matched to a gene. CDR3 amino acids: CASSPPSSGVHNEQFF. The DNA for the CDR3 is TGTGCCAGCTCACCCCCGTCTAGCGGGGTTCACAATGAGCAGTTCTTC.

The chain recombines TRBV2 with TRBJ2-2, with D possibly TRBD1 on 6 matching bases. Trimming shortened V by 4 bases and J by 1 base, and 7 bases separated the two germline ends. The CDR3 runs to 14 residues. CDR1 and CDR2 from the germline V gene are SNHLY and FYNNEI. CDR3 DNA: TGTGCCAGCAGTGTACAGGGGAACACCGGGGAGCTGTTTTTT. Its protein is CASSVQGNTGELFF.

V gene TRBV19 combines with J gene TRBJ1-2, with D uncertain. V gave up 5 bases and J gave up 6 bases, with 19 bases separating them. This CDR3 region has 15 residues. In germline, CDR1 is LNHDA, CDR2 SQIVND (reference sequence). This CDR3 reads CASSSRQTQWDGYTF. CDR3 DNA sequence: TGTGCCAGTAGTTCCCGACAAACCCAATGGGATGGCTACACCTTC.

This clone was seen once. The chain joins TRBV5-4 to TRBJ2-2, with D possibly TRBD1 on 6 matching bases. Germline CDR1 is SGHNT and CDR2 is YYREEE (reference sequence). The V and J ends lost 4 bases and 1 base respectively, with 11 bases between them. This CDR3 has 15 amino acids. The CDR3: CASSEDRENTGELFF. The CDR3 region has the DNA TGTGCCAGCAGCGAGGACAGAGAGAACACCGGGGAGCTGTTTTTT.

The CDR3 DNA reads TGTGCCAGCGCCGTGACAAGGGGGCGCAATGGCTACACCTTC. Translated: CASAVTRGRNGYTF. V and J are TRBV6-5 and TRBJ1-2; 7 bases agree with TRBD1. V was clipped by 8 bases and J by 6 bases; unmatched bases: 12. The germline gives CDR1 MNHEY, CDR2 SVGAGI. CDR3 length: 14 amino acids.

This clone was seen a few times. The chain employs TRBV5-6 and TRBJ1-2; D is perhaps TRBD1 (5 bases). The CDR3 has 17 amino acids. V was shortened by 4 bases and J by 4 bases, with 23 bases between the two germline ends. CDR1 is SGHDT, CDR2 YYEEEE, per germline. The CDR3, as DNA: TGTGCCAGCAGCCCCTACCTCGACAGTCTTTCCTTCTATGGCTACACCTTC. This codes for CASSPYLDSLSFYGYTF.

The CDR3 reads CATLDRAWEQFF. The CDR3 DNA sequence: TGTGCCACCCTGGACAGGGCATGGGAGCAGTTCTTC. This chain joins TRBV10-3 and TRBJ2-1; 8 positions match TRBD1. Germline lookup yields CDR1 ENHRY and CDR2 SYGVKD. The CDR3 length is 12 residues. The V segment lost 10 bases and the J segment 10 bases; nucleotides outside the gene matches: 9.

The rearrangement links TRBV11-2 to TRBJ2-2, with D possibly matching TRBD2 (5 bases). Trimming shortened V by 3 bases and J by 0 bases, and 8 bases separated the two germline ends. CDR1 is SGHAT, CDR2 FQNNGV, per germline. The CDR3 loop spans 15 amino acids. CDR3 residues: CASSFRGSNTGELFF. The CDR3, as DNA: TGTGCCAGCAGCTTCCGGGGTTCGAACACCGGGGAGCTGTTTTTT.

The J gene is TRBJ2-7, the V gene TRBV21-1; TRBD2, as called in the table, went unchecked against the DNA. TRBV21-1 is a documented pseudogene. The CDR3 has 15 residues. As DNA, the CDR3 is TGTGCCAGCGGAGATCGAGGGAGGAGTACGCACGAGCAGTACTTC. Protein sequence: CASGDRGRSTHEQYF.

The V call is TRBV5-1, the J call TRBJ1-2; 7 bases agree with TRBD1. CDR3 size: 15 residues. With V trimmed by 0 bases and J by 6 bases, 8 bases remained unmatched. Germline-derived CDR1 and CDR2 are SGHRS and YFSETQ. In DNA form, the CDR3 reads TGCGCCAGCAGCTTGGCGGGAGACAGGGCCGATGGCTACACCTTC. Translation gives CASSLAGDRADGYTF.